What follows describes a single T cell receptor (beta chain). No cognate antigen has been identified for it. No much larger clonotype is one base removed from it; base qualities were not supplied. The library was produced with 5' RACE. TCRdb names Illumina HiSeq 2000 as the instrument used. Template switching introduced a universal primer binding site; the final cDNA contained a unique molecular identifier, enabling accurate counting of TCR cDNA molecules. Specific primers in the conserved constant-segment region were used to synthesize first-strand cDNA for the TCR alpha and beta chains. Each cDNA library was double barcoded, with a SMART-Mk sample barcode plus Illumina barcodes, to control for contamination. TruSeq adapter sequences along with Illumina sample barcodes were introduced in two successive PCR steps. Sequencing of the TCR alpha and beta cDNA libraries was done on the Illumina HiSeq platform using custom primers. Concerning the study's data processing: Unique molecular identifiers were extracted from raw reads with MiGEC, and CDR3 positions were determined with MiXCR. For each individual, recombination models were inferred using an EM algorithm with the repgenHMM and IGoR tools. The analysis of shared clonotypes was done with the tcR package in R, with sharing normalized by the product of cloneset sizes. To study raw recombination free of thymic and clonal selection effects, out-of-frame nonproductive sequences were analyzed. The public reads were reanalyzed by TCRdb: fastp trimming at Q25, MiXCR alignment, in-frame beta chains only. Identical CDR3 proteins give one entry, which carries the most common genes and DNA. These V and J calls originate from TCRdb's pipeline instead of the authors' own analysis. Counted in this sample were about 1.7 million distinct CDR3 sequences; less than 35% of them appeared once. The ten biggest clones cover over 0.25% of the sample.

The sample is drawn from a study of identical twins (dated by TCRdb to the mid-2010s). For the wider study: TCR alpha and beta repertoires from monozygotic twins, unrelated adults of various ages and cord blood were deep-sequenced to test whether fetal clonotypes persist. To rule out contamination, replicate twin experiments were performed at different times with different library preparation protocols. The study at large found these results: Compared with coincidental sharing between unrelated individuals, out-of-frame TCR alpha sequences shared between twins showed an excess of sequences with low generation probability. In monozygotic twins, out-of-frame TCR alpha sharing was systematically underestimated by recombination models, although the models agreed with sharing between unrelated individuals. In beta out-of-frame sequences, excess twin sharing was weaker, because having fewer shared sequences lowered the signal-to-noise ratio. Fewer insertions were carried by abundant cord blood beta clonotypes, a similar but weaker trend appeared in young adult naive repertoires, and no such trend appeared in memory repertoires. Zero-insertion analyses could be partly confounded by invariant T cells such as MAIT and iNKT, although diverse VJ usage argued against such confounding for most clonotypes. Because the same donors could not be followed over many years, the conclusions depended on cross-sectional statistical analysis.

Its CDR3 holds 15 amino acids, cysteine through phenylalanine. Only the CDR3 DNA stays, 45 bases, in frame from base 1. The germline V gene gives CDR1 as SQVTM and CDR2 as ANQGSEA. Trimming removed 2 bases from V and 0 bases from J, leaving 14 bases between the germline ends. All donors were healthy Caucasians. This clonotype was sampled from a newborn girl in good health. Recombination joined TRBV29-1 with TRBJ2-7; possibly the D gene is TRBD1, per 6 matching bases. Sequences were obtained from cord blood. The nucleotide sequence is TGCAGCGTTGAATCCAGACAGGTAAACTCCTACGAGCAGTACTTC. This gives the protein CSVESRQVNSYEQYF.